The present T cell receptor (beta chain) was sequenced within a study of T cells in Graves' hyperthyroidism and ophthalmopathy. Overall study findings and caveats: Ophthalmopathy was predicted by the model a median of 6.5 months ahead of onset. Ophthalmopathy was separated from stable hyperthyroidism by a 13 V-J model.

Germline CDR1 is DFQATT and CDR2 is SNEGSKA (reference sequence). CDR3 length: 14 residues. Trimming pared 5 bases from V and 2 bases from J, leaving 12 bases between. TCR beta CDR3 sequences were amplified from RNA transcripts. RT-PCR in the first round (using the HTBI primer set) targeted the TCR CDR3. In TCRdb, the multiplex PCR reads were re-called with MiXCR into one record per CDR3 protein. The table includes fewer than 800,000 distinct CDR3 sequences, less than 20% detected once. On this clonotype itself: Its matching antigen is unknown.

This receptor was taken from a man aged 18-30 years with Graves' hyperthyroidism. Sequencing input: blood. The genes are TRBV20-1 and TRBJ2-2; TRBD1 or TRBD2 may be the D gene (5 bases each). The CDR3 DNA reads TGCAGTGCTGTGGGCAGGGACAACACCGGGGAGCTGTTTTTT. It specifies CSAVGRDNTGELFF.